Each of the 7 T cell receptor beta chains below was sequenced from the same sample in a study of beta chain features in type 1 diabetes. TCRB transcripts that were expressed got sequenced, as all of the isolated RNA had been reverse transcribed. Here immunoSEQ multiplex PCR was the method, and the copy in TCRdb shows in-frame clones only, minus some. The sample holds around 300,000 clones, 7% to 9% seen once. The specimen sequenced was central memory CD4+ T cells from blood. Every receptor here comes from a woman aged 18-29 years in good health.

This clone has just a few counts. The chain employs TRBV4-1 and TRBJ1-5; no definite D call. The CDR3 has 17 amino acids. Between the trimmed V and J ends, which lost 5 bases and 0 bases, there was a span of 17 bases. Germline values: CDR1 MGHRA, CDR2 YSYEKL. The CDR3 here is CASSWTKTENSNQPQHF. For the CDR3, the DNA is TGCGCCAGCAGCTGGACGAAAACAGAAAATAGCAATCAGCCCCAGCATTTT.

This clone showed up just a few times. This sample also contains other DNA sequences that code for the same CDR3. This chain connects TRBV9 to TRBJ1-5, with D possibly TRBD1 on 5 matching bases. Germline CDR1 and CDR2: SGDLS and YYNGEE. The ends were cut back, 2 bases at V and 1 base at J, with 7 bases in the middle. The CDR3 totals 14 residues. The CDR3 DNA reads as TGTGCCAGCAGCGTTGGGGGAAGCAATCAGCCCCAGCATTTT. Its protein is CASSVGGSNQPQHF.

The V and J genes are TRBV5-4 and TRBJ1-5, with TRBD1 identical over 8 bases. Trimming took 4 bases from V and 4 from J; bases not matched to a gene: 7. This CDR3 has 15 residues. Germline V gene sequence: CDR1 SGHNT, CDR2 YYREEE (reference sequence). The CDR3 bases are TGTGCCAGCAGCATCGACAGGGGAAGGAATCAGCCCCAGCATTTT. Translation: CASSIDRGRNQPQHF. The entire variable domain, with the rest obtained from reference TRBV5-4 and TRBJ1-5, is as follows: ETGVTQSPTHLIKTRGQQVTLRCSSQSGHNTVSWYQQALGQGPQFIFQYYREEENGRGNFPPRFSGLQFPNYSSELNVNALELDDSALYLCASSIDRGRNQPQHFGDGTRLSIL.

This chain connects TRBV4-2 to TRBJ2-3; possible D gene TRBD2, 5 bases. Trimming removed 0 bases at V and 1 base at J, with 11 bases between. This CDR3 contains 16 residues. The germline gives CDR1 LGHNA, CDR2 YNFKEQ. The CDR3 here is CASSQDLATRTDTQYF. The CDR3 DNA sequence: TGTGCCAGCAGCCAAGACTTAGCGACTCGCACAGATACGCAGTATTTT.

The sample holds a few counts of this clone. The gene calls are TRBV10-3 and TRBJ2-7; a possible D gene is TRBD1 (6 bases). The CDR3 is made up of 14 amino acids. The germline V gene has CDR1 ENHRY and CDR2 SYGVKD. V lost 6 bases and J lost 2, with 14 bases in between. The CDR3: CAISRQETTYEQYF. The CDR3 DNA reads TGTGCCATCAGCCGACAGGAGACTACCTACGAGCAGTACTTC.

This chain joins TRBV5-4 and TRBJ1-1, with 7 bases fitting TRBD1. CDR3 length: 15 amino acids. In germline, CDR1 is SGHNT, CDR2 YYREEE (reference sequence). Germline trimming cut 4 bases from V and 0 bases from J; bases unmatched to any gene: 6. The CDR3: CASSRGQSMNTEAFF. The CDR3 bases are TGTGCCAGCAGCCGGGGACAGTCAATGAACACTGAAGCTTTCTTT.

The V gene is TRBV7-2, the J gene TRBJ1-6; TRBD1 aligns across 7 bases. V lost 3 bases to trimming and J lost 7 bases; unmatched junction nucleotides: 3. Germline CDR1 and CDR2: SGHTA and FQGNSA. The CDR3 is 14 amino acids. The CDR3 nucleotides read TGTGCCAGCAGCTTCCGACAGGGAAATTCACCCCTCCACTTT. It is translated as CASSFRQGNSPLHF.